Below, one TCR beta chain is given with its context. The antigen is undetermined. 60 Vbeta and 13 Jbeta primers were used in PCR. The assay was immunoSEQ multiplex PCR, and TCRdb's table has in-frame clones only and misses some. The sample holds 100,000 to 150,000 clones; over 60% are singletons and the top ten take 2.9%. The data belong to a study of cytomegalovirus exposure and HLA in healthy donors. Study in general: An earlier analysis identified fewer than 130 million unique TCR beta sequences in about 179 million T cells.

Study-wide results and limits: A later analysis reportedly found fewer N-insertions in an Asian-associated ancestry cluster than the approximately 670-donor mean. Three chains linked to CMV were shown in vitro to be specific for CMV antigens. A later analysis found most CMV-associated TCR beta chains apparently HLA-restricted.

This CDR3 is 17 amino acids long. Germline V gives CDR1 GTSNPN, CDR2 SVGIG (reference sequence). V was pared by 0 bases and J by 2 bases, with 18 bases between. This clonotype was sampled from a human donor in good health. This sequence joins TRBV30 and TRBJ2-3; D is possibly TRBD1 (6 bases). The sequencing input was PBMCs. CDR3 nucleotides: TGTGCCTGGAGTGTACCTCTTTCGGGACAACCCACAGATACGCAGTATTTT. Translating gives CAWSVPLSGQPTDTQYF.